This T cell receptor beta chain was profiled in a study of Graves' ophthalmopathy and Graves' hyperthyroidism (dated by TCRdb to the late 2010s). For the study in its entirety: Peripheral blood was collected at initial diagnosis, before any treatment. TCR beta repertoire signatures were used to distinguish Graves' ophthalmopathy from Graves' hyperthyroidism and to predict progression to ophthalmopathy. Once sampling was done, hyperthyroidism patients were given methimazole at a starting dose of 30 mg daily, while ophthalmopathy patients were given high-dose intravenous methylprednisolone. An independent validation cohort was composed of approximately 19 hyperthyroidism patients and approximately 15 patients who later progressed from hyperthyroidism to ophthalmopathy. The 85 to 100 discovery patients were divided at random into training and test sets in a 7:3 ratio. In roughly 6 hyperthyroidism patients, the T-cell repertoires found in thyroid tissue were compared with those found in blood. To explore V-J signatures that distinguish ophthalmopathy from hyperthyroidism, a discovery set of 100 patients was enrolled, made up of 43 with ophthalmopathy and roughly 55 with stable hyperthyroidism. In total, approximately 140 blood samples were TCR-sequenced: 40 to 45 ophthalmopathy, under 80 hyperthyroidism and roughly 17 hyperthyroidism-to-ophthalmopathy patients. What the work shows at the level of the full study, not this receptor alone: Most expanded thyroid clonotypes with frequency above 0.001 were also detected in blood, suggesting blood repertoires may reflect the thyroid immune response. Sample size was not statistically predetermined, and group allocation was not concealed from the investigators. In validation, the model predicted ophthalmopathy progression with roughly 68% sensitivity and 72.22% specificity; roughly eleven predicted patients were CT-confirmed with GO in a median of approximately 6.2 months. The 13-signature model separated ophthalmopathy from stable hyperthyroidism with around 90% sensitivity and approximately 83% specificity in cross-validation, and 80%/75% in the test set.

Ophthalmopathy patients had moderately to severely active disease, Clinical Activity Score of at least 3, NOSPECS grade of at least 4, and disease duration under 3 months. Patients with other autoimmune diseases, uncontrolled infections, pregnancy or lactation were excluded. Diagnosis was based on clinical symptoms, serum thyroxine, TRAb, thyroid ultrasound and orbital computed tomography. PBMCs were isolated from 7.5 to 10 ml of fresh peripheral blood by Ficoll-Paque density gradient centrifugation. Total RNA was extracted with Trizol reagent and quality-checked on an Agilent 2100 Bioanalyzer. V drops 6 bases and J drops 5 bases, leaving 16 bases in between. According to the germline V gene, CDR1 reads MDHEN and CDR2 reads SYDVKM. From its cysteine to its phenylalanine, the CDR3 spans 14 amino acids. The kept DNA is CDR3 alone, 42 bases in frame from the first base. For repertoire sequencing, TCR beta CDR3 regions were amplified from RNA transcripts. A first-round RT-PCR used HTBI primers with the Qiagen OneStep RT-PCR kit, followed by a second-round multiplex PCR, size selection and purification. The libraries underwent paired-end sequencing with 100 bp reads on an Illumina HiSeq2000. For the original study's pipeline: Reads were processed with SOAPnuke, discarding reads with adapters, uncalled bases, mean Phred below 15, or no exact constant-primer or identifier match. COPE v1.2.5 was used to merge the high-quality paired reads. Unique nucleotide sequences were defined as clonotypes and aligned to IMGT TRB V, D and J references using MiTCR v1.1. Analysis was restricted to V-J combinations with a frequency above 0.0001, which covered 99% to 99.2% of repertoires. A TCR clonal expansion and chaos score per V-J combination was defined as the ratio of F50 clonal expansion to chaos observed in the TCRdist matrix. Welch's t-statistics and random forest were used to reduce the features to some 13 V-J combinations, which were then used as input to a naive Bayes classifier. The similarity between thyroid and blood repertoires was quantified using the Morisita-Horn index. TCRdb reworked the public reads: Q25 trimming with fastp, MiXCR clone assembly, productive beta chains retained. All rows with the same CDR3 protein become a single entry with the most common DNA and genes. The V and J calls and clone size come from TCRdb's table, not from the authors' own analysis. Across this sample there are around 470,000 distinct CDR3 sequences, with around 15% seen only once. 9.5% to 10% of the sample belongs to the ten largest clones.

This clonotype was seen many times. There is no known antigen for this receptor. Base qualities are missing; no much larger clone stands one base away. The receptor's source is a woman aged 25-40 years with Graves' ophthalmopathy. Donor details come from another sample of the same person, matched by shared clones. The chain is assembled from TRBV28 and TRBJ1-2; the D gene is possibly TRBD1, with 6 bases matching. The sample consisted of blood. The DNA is TGTGCCAGCAGGGGGGGCGTGGCCCTTTATGGCTACACCTTC. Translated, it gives CASRGGVALYGYTF.